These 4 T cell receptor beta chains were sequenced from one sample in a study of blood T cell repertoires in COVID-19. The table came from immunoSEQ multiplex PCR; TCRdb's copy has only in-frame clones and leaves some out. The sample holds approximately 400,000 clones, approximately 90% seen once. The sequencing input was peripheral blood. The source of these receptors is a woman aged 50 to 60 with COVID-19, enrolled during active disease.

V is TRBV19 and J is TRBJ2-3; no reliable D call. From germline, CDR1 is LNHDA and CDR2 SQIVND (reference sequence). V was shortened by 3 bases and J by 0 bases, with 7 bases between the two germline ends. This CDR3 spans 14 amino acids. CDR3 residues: CASSIRASTDTQYF. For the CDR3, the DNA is TGTGCCAGTAGTATTAGAGCTAGCACAGATACGCAGTATTTT.

Here the CDR3 DNA reads TGTGCCAGCAGCGTGGACAGGGTGGGCACTGAAGCTTTCTTT. It encodes CASSVDRVGTEAFF. The chain combines TRBV3-1 (or the pseudogene TRBV3-2) with TRBJ1-1; 8 positions match TRBD1. V lost 5 bases, J lost 4 bases, and 6 bases stayed unmatched. The CDR3 is made up of 14 amino acids. Germline CDR1 and CDR2: LGHDT and YNNKEL (reference sequence).

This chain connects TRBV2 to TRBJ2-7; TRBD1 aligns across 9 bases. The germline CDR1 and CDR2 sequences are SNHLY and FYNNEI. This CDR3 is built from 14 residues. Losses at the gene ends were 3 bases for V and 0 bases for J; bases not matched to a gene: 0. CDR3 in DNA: TGTGCCAGCAGTGAGGACAGGGGCTCCTACGAGCAGTACTTC. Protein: CASSEDRGSYEQYF.

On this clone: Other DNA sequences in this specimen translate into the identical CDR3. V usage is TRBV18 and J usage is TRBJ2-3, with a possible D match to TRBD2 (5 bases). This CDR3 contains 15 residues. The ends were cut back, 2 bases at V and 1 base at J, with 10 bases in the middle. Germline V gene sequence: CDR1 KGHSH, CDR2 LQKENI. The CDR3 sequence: CASSPNRGGTDTQYF. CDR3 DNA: TGTGCCAGCTCACCAAACCGGGGAGGCACAGATACGCAGTATTTT.